Below, 32 T cell receptor beta chains from the same sample are listed, as sequenced in a study of cytomegalovirus exposure and HLA in healthy donors. It was with 60 Vbeta and 13 Jbeta primers that the PCR ran. Some clones are missing from TCRdb's copy, which holds only in-frame ones; the method was immunoSEQ multiplex PCR. The sample records around 200,000 clones, over 75% being singletons. The sample comprised PBMCs. The receptors derive from a woman aged 50 to 60 in good health and CMV-seropositive.

This clone appeared a few times. V usage is TRBV10-3 and J usage is TRBJ1-5; D gene uncertain. The germline CDR1 and CDR2 sequences are ENHRY and SYGVKD. V was shortened by 7 bases and J by 6 bases, with 13 bases between the two germline ends. The CDR3 totals 13 residues. The CDR3 here is CAITQVVGQPQHF. The CDR3 DNA is TGTGCCATCACCCAGGTAGTGGGTCAGCCCCAGCATTTT.

This chain uses TRBV29-1 with TRBJ1-1, with TRBD1 identical over 7 bases. CDR3 size: 12 residues. V was pared by 3 bases and J by 3 bases, with 1 base of the junction left unmatched. The germline V gene encodes CDR1 SQVTM and CDR2 ANQGSEA. CDR3 coding DNA: TGCAGCGTTGACACAGGGGACACTGAAGCTTTCTTT. Encoded protein: CSVDTGDTEAFF.

The chain carries TRBV7-2 and TRBJ2-1; 9 nucleotides agree with TRBD2. CDR3 size: 17 residues. Losses at the gene ends were 2 bases for V and 7 bases for J; bases not matched to a gene: 12. Germline V gives CDR1 SGHTA, CDR2 FQGNSA. CDR3 region: CASSLSGAGGPDNEQFF. In nucleotides, the CDR3 is TGTGCCAGCAGCTTATCGGGGGCGGGGGGGCCAGATAATGAGCAGTTCTTC.

This clone showed up just a few times. The V and J genes are TRBV4-2 and TRBJ2-1; TRBD1 agrees at 9 bases. CDR3 length: 14 amino acids. Germline V gene data show CDR1 as LGHNA and CDR2 as YNFKEQ. With 2 bases clipped from V and 10 bases from J, the junction kept 6 bases outside the gene matches. CDR3 sequence: CASSQPGQGLEQFF. CDR3 in DNA: TGTGCCAGCAGCCAACCGGGACAGGGACTGGAGCAGTTCTTC.

The chain combines TRBV4-3 with TRBJ1-1, with D perhaps matching TRBD1 (6 bases). This CDR3 has 15 residues. CDR1 is LGHNA, CDR2 YSLEER, per germline. Trimming took off 0 bases at V and 5 bases at J, with 13 bases between the two ends. The CDR3 region has the DNA TGCGCCAGCAGCCAAGATCTACAGGGTTTTACTGAAGCTTTCTTT. It yields the protein CASSQDLQGFTEAFF.

The chain is built from TRBV5-1 and TRBJ2-2; 7 positions match TRBD1. The CDR3 totals 16 residues. V trimming: 3 bases; J trimming: 6 bases; junction bases outside the gene matches: 11. Germline CDR1 SGHRS, CDR2 YFSETQ. The CDR3 region is CASSSGQQLTAGELFF. CDR3 coding DNA: TGCGCCAGCAGCTCGGGACAGCAGTTGACGGCCGGGGAGCTGTTTTTT.

This clone was counted between two and nine times. CDR3 coding DNA: TGTGCCAGCAGTACCATTAGAGGTGAAAAACTGTTTTTT. The encoded protein is CASSTIRGEKLFF. V and J are TRBV6-5 and TRBJ1-4; D is unclear. Germline CDR1 MNHEY, CDR2 SVGAGI. With 5 bases removed from V and 7 bases from J, the gap between germline ends came to 11 bases. The CDR3 runs to 13 residues.

This clone was observed a single time. V gene TRBV7-8 combines with J gene TRBJ2-7; a weak D match, TRBD2 (6 bases). The CDR3 has 14 amino acids. Germline V gene lookup returns CDR1 SGHVS and CDR2 FQNEAQ. Between the trimmed V and J ends, which lost 3 bases and 0 bases, there was a span of 9 bases. The CDR3: CASSLAGSSYEQYF. DNA of the CDR3: TGTGCCAGCAGCTTGGCCGGGAGCTCCTACGAGCAGTACTTC.

V usage is TRBV5-6 and J usage is TRBJ1-5; a possible D gene is TRBD1 (6 bases). CDR1 and CDR2 (germline): SGHDT, YYEEEE. The V gene lost 5 bases and the J gene lost 6 bases, with 15 bases spanning the gap. This CDR3 is built from 14 residues. This chain's CDR3 is CASSSYRASQPQHF. The DNA of the CDR3 is TGTGCCAGCAGTTCTTACAGGGCGAGTCAGCCCCAGCATTTT.

The rearrangement joins TRBV7-8 to TRBJ2-7; 9 bases map to TRBD1. The CDR3 is 16 residues long. Losses at the gene ends were 4 bases for V and 4 bases for J; bases not matched to a gene: 11. CDR1 SGHVS and CDR2 FQNEAQ come from the germline V gene. Written as DNA, the CDR3 is TGTGCCAGCAGCTCATTCCCGGGACAGGGTACGTACGAGCAGTACTTC. Translating gives CASSSFPGQGTYEQYF.

The rearrangement joins TRBV4-2 to TRBJ2-1, with TRBD2 matching over 9 bases. V lost 1 base to trimming and J lost 6 bases; unmatched junction nucleotides: 4. Per the germline V gene, CDR1 is LGHNA and CDR2 is YNFKEQ. The CDR3 runs to 15 residues. The CDR3 nucleotides are TGTGCCAGCAGCCAAGGACTAGCGGAGGGCAATGAGCAGTTCTTC. Amino acid sequence: CASSQGLAEGNEQFF.

The chain is built from TRBV6-5 and TRBJ1-1; 7 positions agree with TRBD1. The CDR3 is 14 residues long. Germline lookup yields CDR1 MNHEY and CDR2 SVGAGI. Trimming removed 6 bases from V and 1 base from J; junction bases left unmatched: 5. The CDR3 loop reads CASRRGQTNTEAFF. The DNA for the CDR3 is TGTGCCAGCAGACGGGGACAGACGAACACTGAAGCTTTCTTT.

The chain has TRBV30 and TRBJ1-3, with no clear D. CDR1 GTSNPN and CDR2 SVGIG come from the germline V gene (reference sequence). This CDR3 is built from 14 residues. V shed 0 bases and J shed 0 bases, with 6 bases lying between them. CDR3 amino acids: CAWSVLSSGNTIYF. CDR3 DNA sequence: TGTGCCTGGAGTGTACTGAGCTCTGGAAACACCATATATTTT. Together with reference TRBV30 and TRBJ1-3, the CDR3 gives the full variable domain: SQTIHQWPATLVQPVGSPLSLECTVEGTSNPNLYWYRQAAGRGLQLLFYSVGIGQISSEVPQNLSASRPQDRQFILSSKKLLLSDSGFYLCAWSVLSSGNTIYFGEGSWLTVV.

J is TRBJ2-3 and V is TRBV18, with 10 bases fitting TRBD2. The CDR3 has 15 amino acids. Looked up from germline, CDR1 is KGHSH and CDR2 is LQKENI. V was pared by 3 bases and J by 1 base, with 1 base of the junction left unmatched. The CDR3: CASSPLAGGTDTQYF. The CDR3 DNA sequence: TGTGCCAGCTCACCGCTAGCGGGGGGCACAGATACGCAGTATTTT.

V is TRBV2 and J is TRBJ1-2; 11 nucleotides match TRBD1. The CDR3 has 14 amino acids. Germline trimming cut 6 bases from V and 7 bases from J; bases unmatched to any gene: 7. CDR1 SNHLY and CDR2 FYNNEI come from the germline V gene. CDR3 sequence reads: CASRTGTGGLGYTF. CDR3 sequence (DNA): TGTGCCAGCAGAACCGGGACAGGGGGTCTTGGCTACACCTTC.

The V and J genes are TRBV6-1 and TRBJ1-5; D gene unclear. The CDR3 sequence is 16 residues long. V shed 0 bases and J shed 2 bases, with 11 bases lying between them. Germline CDR1 reads MNHNS; CDR2 reads SASEGT. The CDR3 DNA sequence: TGTGCCAGCAGTGAAGCTCCCCCGAGAGGCAATCAGCCCCAGCATTTT. It translates to CASSEAPPRGNQPQHF.

With regard to this clone: Other nucleotide sequences from this sample produce the same CDR3. V gene TRBV5-1 combines with J gene TRBJ1-4, with D possibly being TRBD1 (5 bases). Germline V gene data show CDR1 as SGHRS and CDR2 as YFSETQ. V was pared by 0 bases and J by 4 bases, with 10 bases between. The length of the CDR3 is 15 residues. CDR3 protein: CASSLVDSSNEKLFF. As DNA, the CDR3 is TGCGCCAGCAGCTTGGTCGACAGCAGTAATGAAAAACTGTTTTTT.

This chain uses TRBV28 with TRBJ1-2, with TRBD1 matching 8 bases. V lost 7 bases to trimming and J lost 7 bases; unmatched junction nucleotides: 5. Germline values: CDR1 MDHEN, CDR2 SYDVKM. The CDR3 sequence is 12 residues long. The CDR3 DNA follows: TGTGCCAGCATAGGGACAGGTCGTGGCTACACCTTC. Translation: CASIGTGRGYTF.

In DNA form, the CDR3 reads TGTGCCAGCAGTGGTCCTGGTGAGCAGCCCCAGCATTTT. As protein: CASSGPGEQPQHF. The rearrangement links TRBV25-1 to TRBJ1-5; D call uncertain. Germline loops: CDR1 MGHDK, CDR2 SYGVNS. The V end was cut by 4 bases, the J end by 7 bases, with 11 bases between. The CDR3 contains 13 residues.

The rearrangement joins TRBV4-1 to TRBJ1-2; possible D gene TRBD1, 6 bases. The CDR3 contains 13 residues. V was shortened by 3 bases and J by 6 bases, with 11 bases between the two germline ends. Germline lookup yields CDR1 MGHRA and CDR2 YSYEKL. The CDR3 DNA follows: TGCGCCAGCAGCCACAGGACAGTGGATGGCTACACCTTC. Protein product: CASSHRTVDGYTF.

V gene TRBV4-3 combines with J gene TRBJ2-2, with D perhaps matching TRBD1 (5 bases). CDR1 and CDR2 (germline): LGHNA, YSLEER. The CDR3 contains 14 residues. With 1 base removed from V and 8 bases from J, the gap between germline ends came to 11 bases. The CDR3: CASSQVRGRGELFF. CDR3 bases: TGCGCCAGCAGCCAAGTAAGGGGCAGGGGGGAGCTGTTTTTT.

This chain links TRBV11-3 with TRBJ2-3; a possible D gene is TRBD2 (6 bases). The V gene lost 0 bases and the J gene lost 5 bases, with 15 bases spanning the gap. The CDR3 extends over 16 amino acids. CDR1 is SGHNT and CDR2 is YENEEA in the germline V gene. CDR3: CASSLDSDKEGDTQYF. In DNA, the CDR3 is TGTGCCAGCAGCTTAGACTCCGATAAGGAGGGAGATACGCAGTATTTT.

The V call is TRBV2, the J call TRBJ1-6; D gene unclear. Trimming removed 6 bases from V and 10 bases from J, with 19 bases in between. The CDR3 is 15 amino acids. CDR1 and CDR2 (germline): SNHLY, FYNNEI. CDR3 DNA sequence: TGTGCCAGCAGAAAGGAGGGTCTAGGAGAATCACCCCTCCACTTT. This codes for CASRKEGLGESPLHF.

V is TRBV25-1 and J is TRBJ1-1, with TRBD1 matching 9 bases. This CDR3 region has 18 residues. V lost 8 bases to trimming and J lost 0 bases; unmatched junction nucleotides: 16. Germline assignment: CDR1 MGHDK and CDR2 SYGVNS. CDR3 DNA sequence: TGTGCCAGCGGGCCGGGACAGGGATTTGGGAGAATGAACACTGAAGCTTTCTTT. This gives the protein CASGPGQGFGRMNTEAFF.

The DNA for the CDR3 is TGTGCCAGCAGTTTATCGTCCAGGAACGAGCAGTACTTC. Its translation: CASSLSSRNEQYF. The chain uses TRBV27 and TRBJ2-7, with D unclear. Trimming shortened V by 0 bases and J by 5 bases, and 8 bases separated the two germline ends. CDR3 length equals 13 residues. The V gene's germline CDR1 is MNHEY and CDR2 SMNVEV (reference sequence).

The chain carries TRBV5-4 and TRBJ2-2; TRBD1 aligns across 10 bases. V was clipped by 0 bases and J by 7 bases; unmatched bases: 9. Germline V gene data show CDR1 as SGHNT and CDR2 as YYREEE (reference sequence). The CDR3 sequence is 17 residues long. The CDR3 coding sequence is TGTGCCAGCAGCTTGGAAGCCGGGACAGGGGTGGGCGGGGAGCTGTTTTTT. This encodes CASSLEAGTGVGGELFF.

The rearrangement joins TRBV4-2 to TRBJ2-1; 10 bases match TRBD2. This CDR3 comprises 17 residues. Germline CDR1 and CDR2: LGHNA and YNFKEQ. V lost 0 bases to trimming and J lost 9 bases; unmatched junction nucleotides: 11. The CDR3 loop reads CASSQDLASGGAGEQFF. CDR3 sequence (DNA): TGTGCCAGCAGCCAAGATCTGGCTAGCGGGGGCGCCGGTGAGCAGTTCTTC.

The chain combines TRBV2 with TRBJ1-3, with D uncertain. The CDR3 is made up of 15 amino acids. The germline gives CDR1 SNHLY, CDR2 FYNNEI. V lost 3 bases, J lost 1 base, and 10 bases lay in between. CDR3 loop: CASSDFPNSGNTIYF. DNA for the CDR3: TGTGCCAGCAGTGATTTTCCCAATTCTGGAAACACCATATATTTT.

The chain recombines TRBV28 with TRBJ1-6, with 9 bases aligning to TRBD1. CDR3 length equals 15 residues. Germline V gives CDR1 MDHEN, CDR2 SYDVKM. Trimming cost V 7 bases and J 7 bases; bases outside gene matches: 8. The CDR3 DNA is TGTGCCAGCAACCAACAGGGGGCGCGAAATTCACCCCTCCACTTT. Its protein is CASNQQGARNSPLHF.

The chain has TRBV28 and TRBJ1-1, with TRBD1 identical over 8 bases. Germline CDR1 and CDR2: MDHEN and SYDVKM. The ends lost 8 bases at V and 0 bases at J; junction bases unmatched: 2. The CDR3 runs 13 residues. The CDR3 region has the DNA TGTGCCAGCTTGGACAGGGTGAACACTGAAGCTTTCTTT. It encodes CASLDRVNTEAFF.

This clone was observed once. Germline is not matched at one junction end, which may reflect a read error. The chain joins TRBV7-9 to TRBJ2-4; perhaps TRBD2 as D (5 bases). This CDR3 is built from 12 residues. Germline values: CDR1 SEHNR, CDR2 FQNEAQ (reference sequence). The CDR3 nucleotides read TGTTCCAGCAGCTCGAAGCCCGGGGAGTTCTACTTC. This codes for CSSSSKPGEFYF.

The rearrangement joins TRBV19 to TRBJ2-5, with 9 bases lining up with TRBD2. Germline trimming cut 7 bases from V and 5 bases from J; bases unmatched to any gene: 11. CDR1 LNHDA and CDR2 SQIVND come from the germline V gene (reference sequence). CDR3 length equals 15 residues. DNA of the CDR3: TGTGCCAGTACGGGGGCTAGCGGGGTACGTGAGACCCAGTACTTC. It is translated as CASTGASGVRETQYF.